A selection of T cell receptor beta chains follows, all from one sample in a study of blood T cells in healthy people across ages. TCRdb itself ran the 5' RACE reads through MiXCR, one entry per CDR3 protein. The repertoire holds 980,000 or so distinct CDR3 sequences, with around 46% as singletons. What was sequenced was blood. These receptors were collected from a man younger than 40 in good health. The CDR3 runs from the conserved cysteine through the conserved F or W. The D gene is left open where the match is weak. The listing skips clone size in some rows; elsewhere it reads once, few, many or a size class.

TRBV30,NA,NA,TRBJ1-2,CAGGRAGYGYTF,TGTGCTGGGGGAAGGGCTGGCTATGGCTACACCTTC
TRBV20-1,TRBD1,few,TRBJ2-7,CSAARQGAYLEQYF,TGCAGTGCTGCCCGACAGGGTGCCTACCTCGAGCAGTACTTC
TRBV25-1,TRBD1,few,TRBJ1-2,CASSQRTGGDYGYTF,TGTGCCAGCAGTCAAAGGACAGGAGGAGACTATGGCTACACCTTC
TRBV28,TRBD2,NA,TRBJ2-3,CASSAPGLVPDTQYF,TGTGCCAGCAGCGCACCGGGACTAGTCCCAGATACGCAGTATTTT
TRBV20-1,NA,NA,TRBJ2-1,CSARATQRGEFF,TGCAGTGCTAGAGCCACTCAGAGAGGGGAGTTCTTC
TRBV7-6,NA,NA,TRBJ2-5,CASSPLLERTQYF,TGTGCCAGCAGCCCCTTGCTGGAAAGGACCCAGTACTTC
TRBV24-1,NA,NA,TRBJ1-5,CATRRTLLNADQNQPQHF,TGTGCCACCAGGAGGACACTGCTCAACGCCGACCAAAATCAGCCCCAGCATTTT
TRBV15,NA,NA,TRBJ2-5,CATSRDGQPEETQYF,TGTGCCACCAGCAGAGATGGCCAGCCCGAAGAGACCCAGTACTTC
TRBV6-5,TRBD2,few,TRBJ2-5,CASSSGLVETQYF,TGTGCCAGCAGTTCCGGACTAGTTGAGACCCAGTACTTC
TRBV20-1,TRBD2,NA,TRBJ2-3,CSAKLAGDTDTQYF,TGCAGTGCTAAACTAGCGGGAGACACAGATACGCAGTATTTT
TRBV6-5,NA,NA,TRBJ2-5,CASSGPGRRTKEQCF,TGTGCCAGCAGTGGACCTGGACGGAGAACGAAGGAGCAGTGCTTC
TRBV4-2,TRBD1,NA,TRBJ2-7,CASSWATGLNYEQYF,TGTGCCAGCAGCTGGGCGACAGGGTTGAACTACGAGCAGTACTTC
TRBV4-2,NA,NA,TRBJ2-2,CASSQGESSTGELFF,TGTGCCAGCAGCCAAGGGGAGAGCTCCACCGGGGAGCTGTTTTTT
TRBV5-1,NA,many,TRBJ2-1,CASSLDGVYNEQFF,TGCGCCAGCAGCTTGGATGGGGTCTACAATGAGCAGTTCTTC
TRBV9,NA,NA,TRBJ2-5,CASSVEGGHETQYF,TGTGCCAGCAGCGTAGAAGGAGGACACGAGACCCAGTACTTC
TRBV7-2,TRBD1,NA,TRBJ1-5,CASSSQGVGQPQHF,TGTGCCAGCAGCTCCCAGGGGGTGGGTCAGCCCCAGCATTTT
TRBV20-1,NA,few,TRBJ2-7,CSATHDTYEQYF,TGCAGTGCCACCCACGACACCTACGAGCAGTACTTC
TRBV9,NA,NA,TRBJ1-5,CASSVDSGYDQPQHF,TGTGCCAGCAGCGTAGATTCAGGGTACGACCAGCCCCAGCATTTT
TRBV10-3,NA,NA,TRBJ2-7,CATGALYEQYF,TGTGCCACCGGGGCCCTTTACGAGCAGTACTTC
TRBV5-1,TRBD1,once,TRBJ2-7,CASSLGTGSPDEQYF,TGCGCCAGCAGCTTGGGGACAGGCTCCCCCGACGAGCAGTACTTC